The source of this T cell receptor (beta chain) is a study of hypomethylating agent response in myelodysplastic syndrome (dated by TCRdb to about 2021). Turning to the overall study: Patients were treated with the hypomethylating agents azacitidine (about 75% of the 11) or decitabine (3 of 11). The cohort included several male and a couple of female myelodysplastic syndrome patients. Patients had a mean age of about 78 +/- 6.2 years, and a diploid cytogenetic profile was the most common. The most frequent mutation was TET2, found in about 45% of the 11 patients. Complete response or hematologic improvement was achieved by six patients, and 4 or 5 patients were classified as non-responders. Response was defined as complete response or hematologic improvement, and patients meeting neither criterion were classed as non-responders.

Receptor amplification or capture employed the immunoSEQ multiplex PCR assay. Each sample was run at survey resolution as two replicates of roughly 200 ng apiece, for a total of approximately 400 ng of DNA. The hsTCRB kit detected rearranged TCRB sequences in genomic DNA using multiplex PCR primers targeting V and J genes. To amplify the CDR3 region, the first PCR ran for approximately 32 cycles with the QIAGEN Multiplex PCR Kit. Sample barcodes and Illumina adapters were added to each replicate in an approximately 8-cycle second PCR. Pooled libraries were quantified using a QuantStudio 6 and the KAPA library quantification kit. Roughly 16 pM of pooled libraries were sequenced on an Illumina MiSeq with 156-cycle single-end reads and a 15-cycle index read. The published analysis was carried out like this. VDJdb annotation flagged approximately 1.8% of 150,000 to 200,000 unique clonotypes as previously reported viral-epitope-specific. Raw reads were processed into normalized, annotated TCRB repertoires with the immunoSEQ Data Assistant and immunoSEQ Analyzer. Clonotypes were analyzed with the immunarch R package version 0.6.5 and BioAnalyzer. Before richness was estimated, every repertoire was downsampled to the clone count of the smallest repertoire. Clonotypes were categorized as expanded, contracted or novel by Fisher's exact tests, where a novel clonotype had zero frequency before treatment. Significantly changed CDR3 beta sequences were clustered with GLIPH2 using simulation_depth=1000 and kmer_min_depth=3, and CDR3s shorter than five residues were excluded. The table comes from immuneACCESS by way of TCRdb, which keeps in-frame sequences with V and J called. Part of the clones is missing from these tables; in studies checked, under half for an unresolved V gene and the rest for unknown reasons. V, J and clone size are those of that table, while D and trimming were read from the DNA. The sample yields around 4,900 clones; around four fifths were counted once. The top ten clones comprise 20% of the sample.

Bulk bone marrow was analyzed, and T-cell subsets were not sorted. Bone marrow from about a dozen myelodysplastic syndrome patients, collected before and after hypomethylating agent therapy, underwent immunosequencing of the TCR beta CDR3 regions. For longitudinal repertoire tracking, every patient provided one baseline bone marrow and two to three bone marrows collected at different post-treatment timepoints. Whole bone marrow served as the source for genomic DNA extraction, with DNA quality checked using TapeStation, NanoDrop OneC and PicoGreen assays. What the work shows at the level of the full study, not this receptor alone: Whether the shared GLIPH2 clusters possibly recognize novel MDS antigens was not confirmed and still needs to be tested experimentally. Only 11 to 12 patients were analyzed, so the study cohort was small. After treatment with a hypomethylating agent, no significant changes in richness, rarefaction diversity or clonality were seen, whether all patients were considered together or each response group separately. Age matching of healthy control donors to MDS patients was not performed, and the MDS versus healthy comparison could have been impacted by this lack of age matching. Responders more often showed novel clonotypes emerging, while non-responders displayed more contracted clonotypes after treatment.

The germline V gene provides CDR1 MGHRA and CDR2 YSYEKL. From the cysteine through the phenylalanine, the CDR3 covers 16 amino acids. Left in the record is the CDR3 DNA by itself, 48 bases read in frame from the first base. The junction shows trimming of 5 bases on V and 2 bases on J, and the gene matches do not reach 10 bases of it. In the case of this clone: Which antigen it targets is not known. A far larger clone is just one base off, so this is likely a read error. The identical CDR3 is also encoded by other nucleotide sequences in the sample.

The starting material was bone marrow, obtained before or after starting hypomethylating agent treatment for myelodysplastic syndrome (not recorded which). The sequence joins TRBV4-1 to TRBJ2-3; TRBD2 matches 7 bases in the middle. This receptor was obtained from a human donor with myelodysplastic syndrome. The DNA sequence follows: TGCGCCAGCAGCGGGTATGGGGGGGTCTCCACAGATACGCAGTATTTT. This codes for CASSGYGGVSTDTQYF.